A single sample is the source of the 21 T cell receptor beta chains below, sequenced in a study of CD8+ T cells in alopecia areata. Investigators isolated RNA and reverse transcribed it into cDNA to act as the sequencing template. The assay was immunoSEQ multiplex PCR, and TCRdb's table has in-frame clones only and misses some. The table lists 170,000 or so clones, around 63% of them singletons. Sample: CD4+ T cells sorted from blood, taken at week 0. All receptors come from a human donor with alopecia areata.

This chain connects TRBV30 to TRBJ1-5; D unclear. V was shortened by 5 bases and J by 5 bases, with 13 bases between the two germline ends. Germline V gene lookup returns CDR1 GTSNPN and CDR2 SVGIG (reference sequence). The CDR3 length is 13 residues. CDR3 residues: CAWAEGGDQPQHF. CDR3 bases: TGTGCCTGGGCGGAGGGCGGGGATCAGCCCCAGCATTTT.

On this clone: An end of the junction does not agree with germline; a read error may underlie this. V and J are TRBV11-2 and TRBJ1-5; D remains ambiguous. The CDR3 contains 12 residues. Looked up from germline, CDR1 is SGHAT and CDR2 is FQNNGV. The CDR3 DNA follows: TGTGCCAGCAGTTTAGACGGGCAGCCCCAGCATTTT. It codes for CASSLDGQPQHF.

This rearrangement joins TRBV29-1 to TRBJ1-5, with TRBD1 matching over 7 bases. J was trimmed by 2 bases and V by 6 bases; bases with no gene match: 7. Germline V gene lookup returns CDR1 SQVTM and CDR2 ANQGSEA. The CDR3 extends over 14 amino acids. CDR3 in DNA: TGCAGCGTCGCACAGGGGTCGGGCAATCAGCCCCAGCATTTT. Its translation is CSVAQGSGNQPQHF.

The chain is built from TRBV6-6 and TRBJ2-1; unclear D gene. Trimming removed 10 bases at V and 7 bases at J, with 17 bases between. Germline V lookup: CDR1 MNHNY, CDR2 SVGAGI (reference sequence). This CDR3 region has 13 residues. The CDR3 DNA reads TGTGCCATTACGCCGGGCCCTCCGAATGAGCAGTTCTTC. Protein sequence: CAITPGPPNEQFF.

This clone is a singleton in its sample. The chain links TRBV29-1 to TRBJ1-5, with D possibly being TRBD1 (5 bases). Trimming left V 2 bases short and J 2 bases short, with 10 bases between. CDR1 is SQVTM, CDR2 ANQGSEA, per germline. CDR3 length: 14 amino acids. DNA for the CDR3: TGCAGCGTTGAAACCGACAGTGGCAATCAGCCCCAGCATTTT. Translation: CSVETDSGNQPQHF.

V gene TRBV29-1 combines with J gene TRBJ2-5; D may be TRBD1 (6 bases). CDR1 SQVTM and CDR2 ANQGSEA come from the germline V gene. Deletions cut 5 bases from V and 0 bases from J, with 16 bases between. The CDR3 is 15 amino acids. The CDR3 region has the DNA TGCAGCGTTTCTTCCCCCTGGGACAACCAAGAGACCCAGTACTTC. Translating it yields CSVSSPWDNQETQYF.

In its sample, this clone was seen many times. The J gene is TRBJ2-7, the V gene TRBV19; weak D call: TRBD2 (5 bases). This CDR3 contains 13 residues. V gave up 4 bases and J gave up 4 bases, with 11 bases separating them. From germline, CDR1 is LNHDA and CDR2 SQIVND (reference sequence). CDR3 in amino acids: CASSRGNGYEQYF. CDR3 in DNA: TGTGCCAGTAGTAGAGGGAACGGATACGAGCAGTACTTC. The full variable domain, completed using reference TRBV19 and TRBJ2-7, is DGGITQSPKYLFRKEGQNVTLSCEQNLNHDAMYWYRQDPGQGLRLIYYSQIVNDFQKGDIAEGYSVSREKKESFPLTVTSAQKNPTAFYLCASSRGNGYEQYFGPGTRLTVT.

This chain links TRBV7-2 with TRBJ2-7, with D uncertain. The V gene's germline CDR1 is SGHTA and CDR2 FQGNSA. This CDR3 comprises 12 residues. Trimming removed 4 bases from V and 1 base from J, with 5 bases in between. This chain's CDR3 is CASSSLSYEQYF. The CDR3 DNA is TGTGCCAGCAGCTCACTGTCCTACGAGCAGTACTTC.

The V call is TRBV14, the J call TRBJ1-2; the D is unclear. Germline V gives CDR1 SGHDN, CDR2 FVKESK. The CDR3 totals 15 residues. The V end was cut by 0 bases, the J end by 3 bases, with 11 bases between. CDR3 in DNA: TGTGCCAGCAGCCAAGATCTTGTACACGACTATGGCTACACCTTC. It yields the protein CASSQDLVHDYGYTF.

This clone was found once. V gene TRBV11-2 combines with J gene TRBJ2-5, with 9 bases aligning to TRBD2. Germline V gene lookup returns CDR1 SGHAT and CDR2 FQNNGV. The CDR3 spans 16 residues. V lost 1 base and J lost 4; bases outside the gene matches: 7. CDR3 protein: CASSLAGGGAGETQYF. As DNA, the CDR3 is TGTGCCAGCAGCTTAGCTGGCGGGGGGGCTGGAGAGACCCAGTACTTC. Based on the CDR3 plus reference TRBV11-2 and TRBJ2-5, the full variable domain is EAGVAQSPRYKIIEKRQSVAFWCNPISGHATLYWYQQILGQGPKLLIQFQNNGVVDDSQLPKDRFSAERLKGVDSTLKIQPAKLEDSAVYLCASSLAGGGAGETQYFGPGTRLLVL.

This clone was recorded a few times. Other DNA sequences in this sample translate to the same CDR3. This sequence joins TRBV30 and TRBJ1-1, with D hard to call. The CDR3 is 13 residues long. CDR1 GTSNPN and CDR2 SVGIG come from the germline V gene (reference sequence). The ends were cut back, 0 bases at V and 3 bases at J, with 8 bases in the middle. CDR3 bases: TGTGCCTGGAGTGTAAGGAGGGACACTGAAGCTTTCTTT. This encodes CAWSVRRDTEAFF.

This clone was picked up a small number of times. The chain joins TRBV27 to TRBJ2-5; 12 bases are shared with TRBD2. CDR3 size: 16 residues. Trimming took 5 bases from V and 5 from J; bases not matched to a gene: 9. In germline, CDR1 is MNHEY, CDR2 SMNVEV (reference sequence). CDR3 region: CASSPSSGGAGETQYF. The CDR3 nucleotides are TGTGCCAGCAGTCCTTCTAGCGGGGGGGCCGGGGAGACCCAGTACTTC.

The chain links TRBV29-1 to TRBJ1-4; D not resolved. V dropped 7 bases and J dropped 0 bases, with 12 bases sitting between them. Germline V gene lookup returns CDR1 SQVTM and CDR2 ANQGSEA. The CDR3 sequence is 14 residues long. The DNA for the CDR3 is TGCAGCGCGGGCCAGACTGCAACTAATGAAAAACTGTTTTTT. Its translation is CSAGQTATNEKLFF.

This clone has more than one count but fewer than ten. The chain recombines TRBV2 with TRBJ2-7; no clear D gene. V lost 4 bases, J lost 1 base, and 2 bases lay in between. The germline V gene encodes CDR1 SNHLY and CDR2 FYNNEI. This CDR3 has 11 residues. The DNA for the CDR3 is TGTGCCAGCAGTGCTTCCTACGAGCAGTACTTC. Amino acid sequence: CASSASYEQYF.

The genes are TRBV19 and TRBJ2-6; tentative D call: TRBD2 (5 bases). Germline values: CDR1 LNHDA, CDR2 SQIVND (reference sequence). CDR3 length equals 16 residues. The V end was cut by 5 bases, the J end by 0 bases, with 11 bases between. The CDR3 region is CASSRTGSSGANVLTF. The CDR3 region has the DNA TGTGCCAGTAGTCGGACGGGAAGCTCTGGGGCCAACGTCCTGACTTTC. The full variable domain, completed using reference TRBV19 and TRBJ2-6, is DGGITQSPKYLFRKEGQNVTLSCEQNLNHDAMYWYRQDPGQGLRLIYYSQIVNDFQKGDIAEGYSVSREKKESFPLTVTSAQKNPTAFYLCASSRTGSSGANVLTFGAGSRLTVL.

The chain links TRBV30 to TRBJ1-2; the D is unclear. Trimming cost V 3 bases and J 4 bases, with 18 bases left between them. The CDR3 totals 15 residues. Per the germline V gene, CDR1 is GTSNPN and CDR2 is SVGIG (reference sequence). CDR3 protein: CAWRPKGRVAYGYTF. The CDR3 bases are TGTGCCTGGAGACCCAAAGGGAGGGTCGCCTATGGCTACACCTTC.

The genes are TRBV6-5 and TRBJ2-1, with 8 bases matching TRBD1. In germline, CDR1 is MNHEY, CDR2 SVGAGI. CDR3 length equals 16 residues. The V segment lost 1 base and the J segment 7 bases; nucleotides outside the gene matches: 9. CDR3 region: CASSYLGQGQENEQFF. The CDR3 nucleotides are TGTGCCAGCAGTTACTTAGGACAGGGTCAGGAGAATGAGCAGTTCTTC.

This clone was counted a few times. The chain combines TRBV7-2 with TRBJ1-6; D remains ambiguous. Germline-derived CDR1 and CDR2 are SGHTA and FQGNSA. V was cut by 6 bases and J by 8 bases, with 17 bases left in between. This CDR3 region has 15 residues. The CDR3 DNA sequence: TGTGCCAGCAGGGAACGGGTTGGCGGTGATTCACCCCTCCACTTT. Translation gives CASRERVGGDSPLHF.

This clone was seen more than once but under ten times. The gene calls are TRBV29-1 and TRBJ1-5, with a tentative D call TRBD1 (6 bases). Trimming shortened V by 7 bases and J by 3 bases, and 10 bases separated the two germline ends. The CDR3 totals 12 residues. Per germline, CDR1 SQVTM and CDR2 ANQGSEA. The CDR3 here is CSASGANQPQHF. The CDR3 DNA reads TGCAGCGCCTCGGGGGCCAATCAGCCCCAGCATTTT. Full variable domain (remainder filled in from reference TRBV29-1 and TRBJ1-5): SAVISQKPSRDICQRGTSLTIQCQVDSQVTMMFWYRQQPGQSLTLIATANQGSEATYESGFVIDKFPISRPNLTFSTLTVSNMSPEDSSIYLCSASGANQPQHFGDGTRLSIL.

This clone was seen once. The chain carries TRBV30 and TRBJ1-2; TRBD1 agrees at 7 bases. The CDR3 is 15 amino acids. Germline V lookup: CDR1 GTSNPN, CDR2 SVGIG (reference sequence). The V and J ends lost 4 bases and 7 bases, in that order; junction bases with no gene match: 15. The CDR3 loop reads CAWMTRGGGSGGYTF. DNA for the CDR3: TGTGCCTGGATGACTCGGGGAGGGGGCTCAGGTGGCTACACCTTC.

The chain has TRBV30 and TRBJ2-1, with 7 bases identical to TRBD2. This CDR3 contains 13 residues. With 8 bases clipped from V and 8 bases from J, the junction kept 12 bases outside the gene matches. CDR1 is GTSNPN, CDR2 SVGIG, per germline (reference sequence). CDR3 residues: CAAEGGGKHEQFF. The CDR3 DNA is TGTGCCGCCGAGGGCGGGGGTAAACATGAGCAGTTCTTC.